These 17 T cell receptor beta chains came from one sample sequenced in a study of shared clonotypes between healthy human individuals. Sequencing was performed with immunoSEQ multiplex PCR; in TCRdb, only in-frame clones are kept and a portion is missing. There are roughly 1,100,000 clones in the sample; 75% occur only once, and about 1.5% lies in the top ten. Source material: memory CD4+ T cells sorted from blood. Documented subset: CD45RA-negative fraction. The receptors shown here come from a man between 18 and 29 years old in good health.

A word on this clone: The junction departs from germline at one end; a sequencing error may be responsible. Other nucleotide sequences in the sample specify the same CDR3. The V and J genes are TRBV18 and TRBJ1-4; D is possibly TRBD1 (6 bases). CDR1 and CDR2 (germline): KGHSH, LQKENI. CDR3 length equals 14 residues. CDR3 in DNA: TGTGCCAGCTCGCCACAGGGAACTAATGAAAAACTGTTTTTT. Encoded protein: CASSPQGTNEKLFF. Combining the CDR3 with reference TRBV18 and TRBJ1-4 gives the whole variable domain NAGVMQNPRHLVRRRGQEARLRCSPMKGHSHVYWYRQLPEEGLKFMVYLQKENIIDESGMPKERFSAEFPKEGPSILRIQQVVRGDSAAYFCASSPQGTNEKLFFGSGTQLSVL.

The V call is TRBV30, the J call TRBJ2-5; no definite D call. V lost 2 bases to trimming and J lost 5 bases, with 12 bases between them. The germline V gene has CDR1 GTSNPN and CDR2 SVGIG (reference sequence). This CDR3 spans 13 amino acids. The CDR3 nucleotides are TGTGCCTGGAGTATCCGGGTTTATGAGACCCAGTACTTC. This translates into CAWSIRVYETQYF.

J is TRBJ2-1 and V is TRBV4-1, with 8 bases matching TRBD2. Germline trimming cut 4 bases from V and 4 bases from J; bases unmatched to any gene: 18. The CDR3 totals 19 residues. Germline V gives CDR1 MGHRA, CDR2 YSYEKL. The chain's CDR3 is CASSPIGTRGKAWYNEQFF. The CDR3 DNA is TGCGCCAGCAGCCCCATTGGGACTAGAGGAAAGGCTTGGTACAATGAGCAGTTCTTC.

This clone was observed a single time. The chain links TRBV10-1 to TRBJ2-3; the D is unclear. There are 13 residues in the CDR3. The germline V and J ends were trimmed by 3 bases and 2 bases, with 6 bases remaining between them. The germline gives CDR1 WNHNN, CDR2 SYGVQD (reference sequence). Here the CDR3 DNA reads TGCGCCAGCAGTGACCCCAACACAGATACGCAGTATTTT. Encoded protein: CASSDPNTDTQYF.

V and J are TRBV12-5 and TRBJ1-1; D is possibly TRBD1 (6 bases). This CDR3 spans 17 amino acids. The germline gives CDR1 LGHNT, CDR2 FRNRAP. V was cut by 1 base and J by 0 bases, with 15 bases left in between. The CDR3 loop is CASGLGMGAKMNTEAFF. The CDR3 coding sequence is TGTGCTAGTGGTTTGGGCATGGGGGCGAAGATGAACACTGAAGCTTTCTTT.

The chain recombines TRBV19 with TRBJ1-5; D gene unclear. The germline V gene has CDR1 LNHDA and CDR2 SQIVND (reference sequence). CDR3 length: 15 residues. V was cut by 3 bases and J by 1 base, with 10 bases left in between. The CDR3 loop reads CASSIWGDSNQPQHF. In DNA, the CDR3 is TGTGCCAGTAGTATCTGGGGAGACAGCAATCAGCCCCAGCATTTT.

The chain combines TRBV18 with TRBJ1-1, with no clear D. The ends were cut back, 1 base at V and 0 bases at J, with 12 bases in the middle. This CDR3 contains 16 residues. CDR1 is KGHSH, CDR2 LQKENI, per germline. CDR3 DNA sequence: TGTGCCAGCTCACCACGGGGTGACGGGATGAACACTGAAGCTTTCTTT. Its protein product is CASSPRGDGMNTEAFF.

V gene TRBV10-3 combines with J gene TRBJ2-7; either TRBD1 or TRBD2 may supply D (6 bases each). The CDR3 contains 14 residues. V was clipped by 7 bases and J by 3 bases, with 16 bases between them. Germline CDR1 ENHRY, CDR2 SYGVKD. The CDR3 coding sequence is TGTGCCATCAAAGGAGGGACATCGAGCTACGAGCAGTACTTC. Translated: CAIKGGTSSYEQYF.

This clone was detected many times. The CDR3 reads CASIGRLAGLGTNEQFF. For the CDR3, the DNA is TGTGCCAGCATCGGAAGACTAGCGGGTTTAGGCACGAATGAGCAGTTCTTC. The J gene is TRBJ2-1, the V gene TRBV5-6; 10 bases are shared with TRBD2. The CDR3 is 17 amino acids. Germline V lookup: CDR1 SGHDT, CDR2 YYEEEE. The V and J ends lost 6 bases and 7 bases, in that order; junction bases with no gene match: 16.

Note on this clone: Other DNA sequences from this sample encode an identical CDR3 as well. This chain links TRBV9 with TRBJ2-3; 11 nucleotides line up with TRBD2. The CDR3 runs 15 residues. Germline trimming cut 2 bases from V and 6 bases from J; bases unmatched to any gene: 5. CDR1 SGDLS and CDR2 YYNGEE come from the germline V gene. The CDR3 is CASSVVASGGDTQYF. For the CDR3, the DNA is TGTGCCAGCAGCGTCGTGGCTAGCGGGGGGGATACGCAGTATTTT.

The rearrangement uses TRBV5-1 and TRBJ2-5, with D uncertain. Germline V gene lookup returns CDR1 SGHRS and CDR2 YFSETQ. The CDR3 is 14 amino acids. V was shortened by 4 bases and J by 1 base, with 11 bases between the two germline ends. The CDR3 DNA follows: TGCGCCAGCAGCGCTCAGGTTCCCCAAGAGACCCAGTACTTC. Encoded protein: CASSAQVPQETQYF.

The chain recombines TRBV4-2 with TRBJ1-2; no reliable D call. The CDR3 totals 15 residues. The germline V and J ends were trimmed by 3 bases and 0 bases, with 11 bases remaining between them. Germline V gives CDR1 LGHNA, CDR2 YNFKEQ. This CDR3 reads CASSQSVSANYGYTF. DNA for the CDR3: TGTGCCAGCAGCCAGAGTGTCAGCGCTAACTATGGCTACACCTTC.

The V and J genes are TRBV6-4 and TRBJ1-2, with 9 bases that match TRBD1. Germline loops: CDR1 MRHNA, CDR2 SNTAGT. J lost 4 bases, V lost 5 bases, and 11 bases had no gene match. The CDR3 extends over 16 amino acids. DNA of the CDR3: TGTGCCAGCAGTAAGGGGGGGACAGGGACCCCCTATGGCTACACCTTC. It yields the protein CASSKGGTGTPYGYTF.

The chain carries TRBV7-8 and TRBJ1-2; 7 bases are shared with TRBD1. There are 15 residues in the CDR3. With 5 bases clipped from V and 6 bases from J, the junction kept 12 bases outside the gene matches. The V gene's germline CDR1 is SGHVS and CDR2 FQNEAQ. As DNA, the CDR3 is TGTGCCAGCAGCCCCCCGGGCAGGGGGAGCCATGGCTACACCTTC. It encodes CASSPPGRGSHGYTF. Looking up the rest from reference TRBV7-8 and TRBJ1-2 gives the full variable domain: GAGVSQSPRYKVAKRGQDVALRCDPISGHVSLFWYQQALGQGPEFLTYFQNEAQLDKSGLPSDRFFAERPEGSVSTLKIQRTQQEDSAVYLCASSPPGRGSHGYTFGSGTRLTVV.

This clone has a handful of counts. The chain recombines TRBV6-5 with TRBJ1-1; the D is unclear. CDR1 and CDR2 (germline): MNHEY, SVGAGI. V was clipped by 3 bases and J by 0 bases, with 11 bases between them. This CDR3 has 15 amino acids. The CDR3 spells CASSYRAGVNTEAFF. In DNA, the CDR3 is TGTGCCAGCAGTTATAGGGCAGGCGTGAACACTGAAGCTTTCTTT.

This clone was counted between two and nine times. V usage is TRBV10-2 and J usage is TRBJ2-7; D may be TRBD1 or TRBD2 (5 bases each). V lost 6 bases to trimming and J lost 3 bases, with 12 bases between them. There are 13 residues in the CDR3. Germline lookup yields CDR1 WSHSY and CDR2 SAAADI. The CDR3 region has the DNA TGCGCCAGCAGGAAGGCAGGGAGCTACGAGCAGTACTTC. Translated, it gives CASRKAGSYEQYF.

V gene TRBV28 combines with J gene TRBJ1-6; D call uncertain. There are 12 residues in the CDR3. The V gene's germline CDR1 is MDHEN and CDR2 SYDVKM. Trimming removed 7 bases from V and 10 bases from J, with 11 bases in between. The CDR3 sequence: CASKFSTSPLHF. As DNA, the CDR3 is TGTGCCAGCAAATTTTCAACGTCACCCCTCCACTTT. Looking up the rest from reference TRBV28 and TRBJ1-6 gives the full variable domain: DVKVTQSSRYLVKRTGEKVFLECVQDMDHENMFWYRQDPGLGLRLIYFSYDVKMKEKGDIPEGYSVSREKKERFSLILESASTNQTSMYLCASKFSTSPLHFGNGTRLTVT.